Each of the 8 T cell receptor beta chains below was sequenced from the same sample in a study of regulatory T cells in long-lasting Graves disease. Time point defined: newly diagnosed GD, antithyroid drugs for less than 3 months. RNA isolated from PBMCs was used to make the TCR library. Library construction for TCR beta used iRepertoire HTBI primers and Arm-PCR of CDR3 regions. TCRdb passed the multiplex PCR reads through MiXCR, listing each CDR3 protein once. The sample carries roughly 610,000 distinct CDR3 sequences, under 20% recorded once. These data also featured in a second study, about T cells in Graves' hyperthyroidism and ophthalmopathy.

This specimen was peripheral blood mononuclear cells (PBMCs), taken at new diagnosis, from a patient treated with antithyroid drugs. Receptor source: a woman younger than 45 with Graves disease.

Turning to this clonotype: At one of its ends the junction is not consistent with the germline gene, which may arise from a read error. CDR3 amino acids: CVSSYLTGELFF. Written as DNA, the CDR3 is TGTGTCAGCAGTTATCTAACCGGGGAGCTGTTTTTT. The chain combines TRBV28 with TRBJ2-2, with unresolved D. The CDR3 sequence is 12 residues long. The germline CDR1 and CDR2 sequences are MDHEN and SYDVKM.

The V and J genes are TRBV20-1 and TRBJ2-7; TRBD2 agrees at 7 bases. V lost 3 bases, J lost 5 bases, and 10 bases stayed unmatched. Germline CDR1 and CDR2: DFQATT and SNEGSKA (reference sequence). The CDR3 covers 14 residues. In DNA, the CDR3 is TGCAGTGCTAGTAGTTGGGGCGGGAGCAACGAGCAGTACTTC. It specifies CSASSWGGSNEQYF.

On this clonotype: A read error may be the cause here, since a much bigger clone is one base away. The chain employs TRBV6-1 and TRBJ1-1, with D possibly matching TRBD1 (5 bases). The CDR3 has 13 residues. CDR1 MNHNS and CDR2 SASEGT come from the germline V gene. V was trimmed by 7 bases and J by 2 bases, leaving 11 bases between them. The CDR3 DNA reads as TGTGCCAGCATGATAGACAGTAACACTGAAGCTTTCTTT. Translation: CASMIDSNTEAFF.

This clonotype was detected ten times or more. This chain connects TRBV27 to TRBJ2-1; TRBD2 aligns across 13 bases. Losses at the gene ends were 5 bases for V and 7 bases for J; bases not matched to a gene: 5. Germline values: CDR1 MNHEY, CDR2 SMNVEV (reference sequence). The CDR3 is 15 residues long. The CDR3 spells CASSPGTSGTNEQFF. CDR3 sequence (DNA): TGTGCCAGCAGTCCAGGGACTAGCGGGACGAATGAGCAGTTCTTC.

Many counts were recorded for this clonotype. The chain employs TRBV6-1 and TRBJ2-7; 7 positions agree with TRBD1. This CDR3 region has 14 residues. Germline-derived CDR1 and CDR2 are MNHNS and SASEGT. V gave up 1 base and J gave up 4 bases; unmatched junction bases: 4. DNA for the CDR3: TGTGCCAGCAGTGAAGTTAACAGGGGTTACGAGCAGTACTTC. This encodes CASSEVNRGYEQYF.

This clonotype has a count of ten or more. The gene calls are TRBV28 and TRBJ1-1, with D hard to call. V dropped 1 base and J dropped 8 bases, with 17 bases sitting between them. CDR1 and CDR2 (germline): MDHEN, SYDVKM. The CDR3 sequence is 15 residues long. The CDR3 region has the DNA TGTGCCAGCAGTTTATTAATTCAGGTCCAGGCGGAAGCTTTCTTT. It is translated as CASSLLIQVQAEAFF.

The chain recombines TRBV6-1 with TRBJ2-7; TRBD2 matches 7 bases. The ends lost 8 bases at V and 6 bases at J; junction bases unmatched: 13. Germline V gene sequence: CDR1 MNHNS, CDR2 SASEGT. This CDR3 is built from 14 residues. The CDR3 region is CASGELAGAGEQYF. In nucleotides, the CDR3 is TGTGCCAGCGGGGAACTTGCGGGAGCGGGCGAGCAGTACTTC.

The chain couples TRBV20-1 to TRBJ1-2; weak D call: TRBD1 (6 bases). Trimming pared 5 bases from V and 7 bases from J, leaving 17 bases between. CDR1 DFQATT and CDR2 SNEGSKA come from the germline V gene (reference sequence). The CDR3 consists of 13 residues. The CDR3 protein is CSAAQGDLAGYTF. The CDR3 nucleotides are TGCAGTGCTGCACAGGGTGACCTGGCTGGCTACACCTTC.